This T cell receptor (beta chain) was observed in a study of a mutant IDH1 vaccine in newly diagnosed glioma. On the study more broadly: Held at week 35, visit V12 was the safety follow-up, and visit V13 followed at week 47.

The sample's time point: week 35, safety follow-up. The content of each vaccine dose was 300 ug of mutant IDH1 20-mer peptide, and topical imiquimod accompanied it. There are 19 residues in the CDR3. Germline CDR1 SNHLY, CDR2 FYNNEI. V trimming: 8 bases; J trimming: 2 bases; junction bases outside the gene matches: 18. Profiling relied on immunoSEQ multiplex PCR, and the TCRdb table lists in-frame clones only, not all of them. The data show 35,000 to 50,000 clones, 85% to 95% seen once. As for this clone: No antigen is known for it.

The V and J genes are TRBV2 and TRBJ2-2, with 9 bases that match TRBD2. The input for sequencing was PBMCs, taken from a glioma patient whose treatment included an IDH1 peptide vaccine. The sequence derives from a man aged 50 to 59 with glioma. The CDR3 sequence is CASPTAGREGRENTGELFF. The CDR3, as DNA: TGTGCCAGCCCAACCGCGGGGCGGGAGGGGCGGGAAAACACCGGGGAGCTGTTTTTT.